Detailed here is one TCR beta chain. Its antigen is unidentified. All sequencing subjects had displayed CD8+CD57+ cell expansion on flow cytometry. Every patient presented with severe acquired aplastic anemia. TCR beta VDJ combinations and CDR3 sequences were profiled from genomic DNA. TCRdb re-derived calls from the reads in MiXCR, one entry per CDR3 protein. This repertoire shows 150,000 to 200,000 distinct CDR3 sequences, roughly 50% found once; its top ten account for roughly 1.8%. This sample is part of a study of CD8+CD57+ T cells in acquired aplastic anemia. Study-level information: Sorted CD4+ and CD8+ cells yielded around 3 ug of DNA on average.

The study, taken as a whole, reports: No significant difference in CD8+ Simpson's diversity was found between patients and controls. It was found that twenty-nine CD8+ CDR3 sequences were shared between patients and controls.

V was shortened by 3 bases and J by 0 bases, with 6 bases between the two germline ends. The CDR3 sequence is 13 residues long. Germline CDR1 LNHDA, CDR2 SQIVND (reference sequence). The TCR comes from a human donor with aplastic anemia. This chain links TRBV19 with TRBJ2-7; D is uncertain. Sequencing was carried out using sorted CD4+, CD8+, or CD8+CD57+ T cells (not recorded which) from PBMCs. CDR3 DNA: TGTGCCAGTAGTATCGGGCTCTCCTACGAGCAGTACTTC. Translating it yields CASSIGLSYEQYF.